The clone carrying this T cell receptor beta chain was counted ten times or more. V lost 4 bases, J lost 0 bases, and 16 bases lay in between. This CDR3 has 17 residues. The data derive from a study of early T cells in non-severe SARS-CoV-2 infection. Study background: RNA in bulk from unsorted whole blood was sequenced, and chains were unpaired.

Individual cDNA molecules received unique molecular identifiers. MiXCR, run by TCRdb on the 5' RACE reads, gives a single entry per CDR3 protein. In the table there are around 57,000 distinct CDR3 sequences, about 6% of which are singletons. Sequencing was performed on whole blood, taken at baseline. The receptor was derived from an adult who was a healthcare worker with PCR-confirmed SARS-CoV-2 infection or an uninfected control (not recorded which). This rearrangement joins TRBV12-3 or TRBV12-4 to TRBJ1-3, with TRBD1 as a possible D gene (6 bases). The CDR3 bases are TGTGCCAGCAGTTCCCGGACAGTCCGCTCCTCTGGAAACACCATATATTTT. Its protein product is CASSSRTVRSSGNTIYF.